The rows below give T cell receptor beta chains drawn from one sample of a study of shared clonotypes between healthy human individuals. Data came from immunoSEQ multiplex PCR; TCRdb stores just in-frame clones and leaves some out. The sample has over a million clones, around 78% seen once. Sequenced input: memory CD4+ T cells from PBMCs. These receptors all come from a man aged 18 to 30 in good health. Some clones in this sample may be carry-over from other donors' samples. CDR3s include the opening cysteine and the closing phenylalanine or tryptophan. The D gene is left open where the match is weak. Clone size, where shown, is once, few, many, or a class for clones that have expanded.

len,v_gene,j_gene,d_gene,abundance,CDR3aa,CDR3nt
13,TRBV6-5,TRBJ1-1,NA,few,CASSLREDTEAFF,TGTGCCAGCAGTCTCAGGGAGGACACTGAAGCTTTCTTT
15,TRBV18,TRBJ2-1,NA,once,CASSPRAGAYNEQFF,TGTGCCAGCTCACCACGGGCGGGGGCTTACAATGAGCAGTTCTTC
19,TRBV4-1,TRBJ2-6,NA,NA,CASSQGRGAWASGANVLTF,TGCGCCAGCAGCCAAGGACGCGGCGCGTGGGCTTCTGGGGCCAACGTCCTGACTTTC
14,TRBV11-3,TRBJ2-7,TRBD2,NA,CASSSSGTNYEQYF,TGTGCCAGCAGCTCCTCCGGGACTAACTACGAGCAGTACTTC
14,TRBV7-2,TRBJ1-2,TRBD1,NA,CASSPGQGVYGYTF,TGTGCCAGCAGCCCTGGACAGGGGGTCTATGGCTACACCTTC
14,TRBV27,TRBJ1-5,NA,NA,CASSRTRQEAPQHF,TGTGCCAGCAGTAGAACCCGCCAGGAAGCGCCCCAGCATTTT
16,TRBV2,TRBJ2-3,TRBD2,once,CASSRGTSGRLDTQYF,TGTGCCAGCAGTCGCGGGACTAGCGGGAGATTGGATACGCAGTATTTT
18,TRBV2,TRBJ2-2,TRBD2,NA,CASRVPSGSNMGTGELFF,TGTGCCAGCAGGGTCCCTAGCGGGAGTAATATGGGCACCGGGGAGCTGTTTTTT
15,TRBV7-2,TRBJ2-7,TRBD2,NA,CASRATSGSRYEQYF,TGTGCCAGCAGAGCTACTAGCGGGAGTAGGTACGAGCAGTACTTC
11,TRBV18,TRBJ2-1,NA,NA,CASSPKGGQFF,TGTGCCAGCTCACCGAAGGGTGGGCAGTTCTTC
14,TRBV4-2,TRBJ2-3,NA,NA,CASSQDRGRDTQYF,TGTGCCAGCAGCCAAGATAGGGGCCGGGATACGCAGTATTTT
11,TRBV28,TRBJ2-7,NA,NA,CASSLWDEQYF,TGTGCCAGCAGTTTATGGGACGAGCAGTACTTC
13,TRBV6-4,TRBJ1-2,NA,few,CASSDSGGYGYTF,TGTGCCAGCAGTGACTCTGGCGGTTATGGCTACACCTTC
14,TRBV6-6,TRBJ1-4,NA,NA,CASSSTAANEKLFF,TGTGCCAGCAGTTCGACAGCTGCTAATGAAAAACTGTTTTTT
15,TRBV9,TRBJ2-5,NA,once,CASSIRGGSEETQYF,TGTGCCAGCAGCATAAGAGGGGGGTCGGAAGAGACCCAGTACTTC
16,TRBV10-3,TRBJ2-1,TRBD2,few,CAISSTSGIYYNEQFF,TGTGCCATCAGTTCCACTAGCGGGATCTACTACAATGAGCAGTTCTTC
13,TRBV7-2,TRBJ2-3,NA,NA,CASSQTGVDTQYF,TGTGCCAGCAGCCAGACAGGAGTCGATACGCAGTATTTT
13,TRBV30,TRBJ1-2,NA,NA,CAWSSDRHYGYTF,TGTGCCTGGAGCTCCGACAGACACTATGGCTACACCTTC
12,TRBV6-1,TRBJ2-5,NA,NA,CASTTEWETQYF,TGTGCCAGCACAACAGAGTGGGAGACCCAGTACTTC
13,TRBV6-5,TRBJ1-2,TRBD1,once,CASSSRTGGGYTF,TGTGCCAGCAGTTCCCGGACAGGAGGTGGCTACACCTTC
13,TRBV30,TRBJ1-5,NA,NA,CAWGDYGNQPQHF,TGTGCCTGGGGGGACTATGGCAATCAGCCCCAGCATTTT
14,TRBV19,TRBJ2-3,TRBD1,NA,CASSMTGSTDTQYF,TGTGCCAGTAGTATGACAGGGAGCACAGATACGCAGTATTTT
18,TRBV5-1,TRBJ2-3,NA,NA,CASSLLGAGTSSTDTQYF,TGCGCCAGCAGCTTGTTGGGGGCTGGGACTTCTAGCACAGATACGCAGTATTTT
15,TRBV28,TRBJ1-4,NA,NA,CASSLASATNEKLFF,TGTGCCAGCAGTTTAGCAAGTGCAACTAATGAAAAACTGTTTTTT
12,TRBV2,TRBJ1-6,NA,NA,CASSRLGSPLHF,TGTGCCAGCAGCAGATTGGGCTCACCCCTCCACTTT
16,TRBV11-2,TRBJ2-7,NA,NA,CASSFYPGDRAYEQYF,TGTGCCAGCAGCTTCTATCCTGGCGACAGAGCCTACGAGCAGTACTTC
16,TRBV7-9,TRBJ2-3,TRBD1,NA,CASNPGTGGGGDTQYF,TGTGCCAGCAACCCTGGGACAGGGGGAGGTGGGGATACGCAGTATTTT
16,TRBV5-1,TRBJ2-1,NA,once,CASSSTDDGSHNEQFF,TGCGCCAGCAGCTCGACAGATGACGGTTCCCACAATGAGCAGTTCTTC
13,TRBV27,TRBJ2-7,TRBD2,few,CASRRGSNYEQYF,TGTGCCAGCAGACGCGGGAGCAACTACGAGCAGTACTTC